This TCR beta chain was documented in a study of T cell responses to AZD1222 COVID-19 vaccine. Across the study: Second doses at about 4 or about 12 weeks were pooled. General study findings and limits: Donors skewed white British and female; clonal diversity was possibly underestimated.

Clones were read by immunoSEQ multiplex PCR, and TCRdb kept only the in-frame ones, dropping some. The table records some 180,000 clones, over 80% of them present only once. Trimming took 6 bases from V and 4 from J; bases not matched to a gene: 6. Looked up from germline, CDR1 is MNHEY and CDR2 is SVGAGI. The CDR3 has 15 residues. Regarding this clone: Its specificity is not known.

The TCR comes from an adult in good health. V usage is TRBV6-5 and J usage is TRBJ1-6, with 7 bases matching TRBD1. Source: peripheral blood, taken on day 0 of AZD1222 vaccination. This chain's CDR3 is CASRVGTDYNSPLHF. The CDR3 coding sequence is TGTGCCAGCAGAGTCGGGACAGATTATAATTCACCCCTCCACTTT.